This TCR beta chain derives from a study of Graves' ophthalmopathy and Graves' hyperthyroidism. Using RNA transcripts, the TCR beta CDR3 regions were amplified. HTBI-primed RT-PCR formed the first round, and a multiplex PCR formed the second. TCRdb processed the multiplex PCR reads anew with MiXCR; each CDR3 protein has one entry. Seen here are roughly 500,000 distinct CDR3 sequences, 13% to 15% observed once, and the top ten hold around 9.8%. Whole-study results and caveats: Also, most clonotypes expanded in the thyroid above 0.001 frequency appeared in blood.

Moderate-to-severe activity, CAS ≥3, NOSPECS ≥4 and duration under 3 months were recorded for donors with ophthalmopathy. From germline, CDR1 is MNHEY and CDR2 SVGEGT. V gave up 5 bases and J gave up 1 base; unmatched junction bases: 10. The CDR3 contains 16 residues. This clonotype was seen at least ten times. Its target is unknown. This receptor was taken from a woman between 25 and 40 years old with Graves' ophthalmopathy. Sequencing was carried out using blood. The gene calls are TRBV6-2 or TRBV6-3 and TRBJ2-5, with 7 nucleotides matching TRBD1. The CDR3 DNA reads TGTGCCAGCAGTAGAAGGGGGCTCGTGCTCCAAGAGACCCAGTACTTC. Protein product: CASSRRGLVLQETQYF.